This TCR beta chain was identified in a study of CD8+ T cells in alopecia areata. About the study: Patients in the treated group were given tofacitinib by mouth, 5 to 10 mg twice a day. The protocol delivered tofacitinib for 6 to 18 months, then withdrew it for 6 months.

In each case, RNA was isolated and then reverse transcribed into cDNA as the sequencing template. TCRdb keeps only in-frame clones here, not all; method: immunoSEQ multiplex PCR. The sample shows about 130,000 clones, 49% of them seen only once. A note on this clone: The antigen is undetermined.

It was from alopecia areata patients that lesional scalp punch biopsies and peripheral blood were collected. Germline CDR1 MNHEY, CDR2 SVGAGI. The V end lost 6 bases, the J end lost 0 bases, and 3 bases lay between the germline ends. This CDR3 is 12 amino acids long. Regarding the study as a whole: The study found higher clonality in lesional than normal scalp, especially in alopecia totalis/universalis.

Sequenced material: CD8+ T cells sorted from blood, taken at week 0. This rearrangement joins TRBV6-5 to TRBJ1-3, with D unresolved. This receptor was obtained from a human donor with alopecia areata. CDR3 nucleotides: TGTGCCAGCAGGTCCTCTGGAAACACCATATATTTT. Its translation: CASRSSGNTIYF.